These 9 T cell receptor beta chains were sequenced from one sample in a study of shared clonotypes between healthy human individuals. Data came from immunoSEQ multiplex PCR; TCRdb stores just in-frame clones and leaves some out. The data show about 1 million clones, 78% seen once. Sequenced sample: memory CD4+ T cells from PBMCs. Sample subset: CD45RA-negative fraction. The source is a man younger than 35 in good health. Some clones in this sample may be carry-over from other donors' samples.

This chain joins TRBV6-1 and TRBJ1-2, with 9 positions matching TRBD1. The germline V gene has CDR1 MNHNS and CDR2 SASEGT. The CDR3 is 15 residues long. The V gene end was trimmed by 6 bases and the J gene end by 3 bases; junction bases not matched to a gene: 8. The DNA for the CDR3 is TGTGCCAGCAGAGGGGACAGGGCATTTGACTATGGCTACACCTTC. Its translation: CASRGDRAFDYGYTF.

To note about this clone: The sample holds other DNA sequences that translate to the same CDR3. The chain combines TRBV5-1 with TRBJ1-1; no definite D call. Deletions cut 0 bases from V and 0 bases from J, with 6 bases between. Germline lookup yields CDR1 SGHRS and CDR2 YFSETQ. The CDR3 consists of 14 residues. The CDR3 here is CASSLVQVNTEAFF. CDR3 nucleotides: TGCGCCAGCAGCTTGGTCCAGGTGAACACTGAAGCTTTCTTT. The variable domain in full, completed from reference TRBV5-1 and TRBJ1-1, reads KAGVTQTPRYLIKTRGQQVTLSCSPISGHRSVSWYQQTPGQGLQFLFEYFSETQRNKGNFPGRFSGRQFSNSRSEMNVSTLELGDSALYLCASSLVQVNTEAFFGQGTRLTVV.

This clone was seen a few times. Here the CDR3 DNA reads TGTGCCAGCTCACCACTGCGGACAGCTAGTGCCGATAGCAATCAGCCCCAGCATTTT. This translates into CASSPLRTASADSNQPQHF. J is TRBJ1-5 and V is TRBV18; D may be TRBD1 (6 bases). Germline loops: CDR1 KGHSH, CDR2 LQKENI. Trimming removed 1 base from V and 0 bases from J, with 19 bases in between. This CDR3 is built from 19 residues.

J is TRBJ2-2 and V is TRBV7-9; D perhaps matches TRBD2 (5 bases). This CDR3 region has 16 residues. The V gene's germline CDR1 is SEHNR and CDR2 FQNEAQ (reference sequence). V was cut by 5 bases and J by 6 bases, with 19 bases left in between. The CDR3 here is CASSPSRPGGSGELFF. The CDR3 DNA reads as TGTGCCAGCAGCCCTTCTCGCCCAGGCGGGTCCGGGGAGCTGTTTTTT.

The rearrangement joins TRBV28 to TRBJ2-7; D might be TRBD1 or TRBD2, each matching 5 bases. Trimming took 8 bases from V and 2 from J, leaving 10 bases between them. The CDR3 contains 12 residues. CDR1 is MDHEN and CDR2 is SYDVKM in the germline V gene. The CDR3 region has the DNA TGTGCCAGCCGTCGGGGCGCCTACGAGCAGTACTTC. Protein sequence: CASRRGAYEQYF. Full variable domain (missing parts from reference TRBV28 and TRBJ2-7): DVKVTQSSRYLVKRTGEKVFLECVQDMDHENMFWYRQDPGLGLRLIYFSYDVKMKEKGDIPEGYSVSREKKERFSLILESASTNQTSMYLCASRRGAYEQYFGPGTRLTVT.

The rearrangement links TRBV18 to TRBJ1-1; D gene ambiguous. This CDR3 region has 11 residues. The germline gives CDR1 KGHSH, CDR2 LQKENI. Trimming removed 6 bases at V and 7 bases at J, with 9 bases between. The CDR3 DNA is TGTGCCAGCTCCCTGGTTGATGAAGCTTTCTTT. Its protein is CASSLVDEAFF.

J is TRBJ1-1 and V is TRBV27; D is perhaps TRBD1 (6 bases). The CDR3 has 13 residues. The germline V gene has CDR1 MNHEY and CDR2 SMNVEV (reference sequence). The V gene lost 2 bases and the J gene lost 7 bases, with 11 bases spanning the gap. The CDR3 region has the DNA TGTGCCAGCAGTTTAACAGGGCTGGGTGAAGCTTTCTTT. Protein product: CASSLTGLGEAFF.

As regards this clone: The sample has other DNA sequences that encode this CDR3 too. The genes are TRBV6-5 and TRBJ1-2; D is unclear. This CDR3 comprises 13 residues. Deletions cut 6 bases from V and 2 bases from J, with 10 bases between. Germline V CDR1 and CDR2: MNHEY, SVGAGI. This CDR3 is CASSPTLNYGYTF. The CDR3 DNA follows: TGTGCCAGCAGCCCGACTTTGAACTATGGCTACACCTTC.

The chain combines TRBV5-1 with TRBJ1-2; possible D gene TRBD1, 5 bases. Trimming removed 3 bases from V and 8 bases from J, with 14 bases in between. CDR1 is SGHRS, CDR2 YFSETQ, per germline. The CDR3 is 13 amino acids. Here the CDR3 DNA reads TGCGCCAGCAGCTCTGGACCGAAGGGGGGCTACACCTTC. It translates to CASSSGPKGGYTF.